Shown below are 11 T cell receptor beta chains from a single sample sequenced in a study of breast tumors, draining lymph nodes, adjacent tissues. From the multiplex PCR reads, TCRdb called clonotypes with MiXCR, one entry per CDR3 protein. The table includes about 200,000 distinct CDR3 sequences, 31% detected once. Breast cancer patients provided tissue from their axillary draining lymph nodes. Sequencing used axillary lymph node tissue. Source of these receptors: a female donor with breast cancer. Some clones in this sample may be carry-over from other donors' samples.

This clonotype showed up many times. V gene TRBV9 combines with J gene TRBJ2-1; 9 bases map to TRBD2. The CDR3 covers 14 residues. The V and J ends lost 3 bases and 8 bases, in that order; junction bases with no gene match: 6. Looked up from germline, CDR1 is SGDLS and CDR2 is YYNGEE. CDR3 region: CASSASSGVDEQFF. The CDR3 nucleotides read TGTGCCAGCAGCGCCTCTAGCGGGGTCGATGAGCAGTTCTTC.

The J gene is TRBJ2-5, the V gene TRBV2; no definite D call. This CDR3 region has 13 residues. Looked up from germline, CDR1 is SNHLY and CDR2 is FYNNEI. Trimming shortened V by 1 base and J by 1 base, and 4 bases separated the two germline ends. For the CDR3, the DNA is TGTGCCAGCAGTGAAGGTCTCCAAGAGACCCAGTACTTC. Amino acid sequence: CASSEGLQETQYF.

For this clonotype: The CDR3 does not end in the conserved phenylalanine or tryptophan, so this is likely a read error. No DNA is shown, since the ends of the CDR3 on it are uncertain; the CDR3 is the one TCRdb lists. This chain uses TRBV2 with TRBJ1-4; TRBD1, the D gene given by the table, was not confirmed from the DNA. The CDR3 has 16 amino acids, counting both end residues. Per germline, CDR1 SNHLY and CDR2 FYNNEI. The CDR3 loop reads CASTGDRGYTNEKLSC.

This clonotype was detected ten times or more. The chain is built from TRBV7-2 and TRBJ1-2; perhaps TRBD1 as D (6 bases). Germline V gene lookup returns CDR1 SGHTA and CDR2 FQGNSA. V was cut by 5 bases and J by 6 bases, with 22 bases left in between. The CDR3 totals 16 residues. CDR3: CASSTGASLLAHGYTF. The DNA of the CDR3 is TGTGCCAGCAGCACGGGGGCCTCCCTCCTTGCCCATGGCTACACCTTC.

Ten or more counts support this clonotype. The chain joins TRBV5-8 to TRBJ1-2; TRBD1 matches at 8 bases. The V gene end was trimmed by 4 bases and the J gene end by 2 bases; junction bases not matched to a gene: 7. This CDR3 is 15 amino acids long. Germline values: CDR1 SGHTS, CDR2 YDEGEE. The chain's CDR3 is CASSMRDRPNYGYTF. The CDR3, as DNA: TGTGCCAGCAGCATGCGGGACAGGCCCAACTATGGCTACACCTTC. Looking up the rest from reference TRBV5-8 and TRBJ1-2 gives the full variable domain: EAGVTQSPTHLIKTRGQQATLRCSPISGHTSVYWYQQALGLGLQFLLWYDEGEERNRGNFPPRFSGRQFPNYSSELNVNALELEDSALYLCASSMRDRPNYGYTFGSGTRLTVV.

This clonotype came up many times. At one end the junction does not follow the germline gene, possibly because of a read error. V is TRBV11-2 and J is TRBJ2-3; D gene unclear. Germline CDR1 and CDR2: SGHAT and FQNNGV. CDR3 length: 13 amino acids. CDR3: CASSLDLGQSLHF. For the CDR3, the DNA is TGTGCCAGCAGCTTAGATCTAGGCCAATCCCTCCATTTT. Based on the CDR3 plus reference TRBV11-2 and TRBJ2-3, the full variable domain is EAGVAQSPRYKIIEKRQSVAFWCNPISGHATLYWYQQILGQGPKLLIQFQNNGVVDDSQLPKDRFSAERLKGVDSTLKIQPAKLEDSAVYLCASSLDLGQSLHFGPGTRLTVL.

This clonotype showed up many times. The chain combines TRBV6-5 with TRBJ2-7; 8 positions match TRBD2. Germline values: CDR1 MNHEY, CDR2 SVGAGI. This CDR3 has 14 amino acids. V lost 11 bases and J lost 0; bases outside the gene matches: 9. The CDR3 sequence is CASRQRGNSYEQYF. The CDR3 DNA is TGTGCCTCACGGCAGCGGGGGAACTCCTACGAGCAGTACTTC.

In its sample, this clonotype was seen many times. The chain employs TRBV5-6 and TRBJ1-3; D unresolved. Germline assignment: CDR1 SGHDT and CDR2 YYEEEE. With 3 bases removed from V and 5 bases from J, the gap between germline ends came to 12 bases. This CDR3 has 14 residues. CDR3 residues: CASSSIKARNTIYF. CDR3 DNA: TGTGCCAGCAGCTCGATCAAGGCTAGAAACACCATATATTTT.

Regarding this clonotype: This could be a read error, since a much larger clone is one nucleotide away. This sequence joins TRBV12-3 or TRBV12-4 and TRBJ2-1; either TRBD1 or TRBD2 may supply D (6 bases each). V was cut by 3 bases and J by 9 bases, with 12 bases left in between. The CDR3 covers 13 residues. In DNA, the CDR3 is TGTGCCAGCAGTTTCACGGGGGCCGGTGAGCAGTTCTTC. This gives the protein CASSFTGAGEQFF.

Note on this clonotype: A read error is possible here, since a much larger clone lies one base away. The chain employs TRBV20-1 and TRBJ2-2; TRBD2 agrees at 11 bases. The junction had 9 bases not matched to a gene; V was cut back by 5 bases and J by 4 bases. There are 16 residues in the CDR3. Per the germline V gene, CDR1 is DFQATT and CDR2 is SNEGSKA (reference sequence). The chain's CDR3 is CSAPSGRNATTGELFF. The CDR3 DNA follows: TGCAGTGCTCCTAGCGGGAGGAACGCGACCACCGGGGAGCTGTTTTTT.

Concerning this clonotype: This may be a read error: a much more frequent sequence differs by one nucleotide. The rearrangement uses TRBV30 and TRBJ1-4; the D gene is possibly TRBD1 (6 bases). The CDR3 consists of 14 residues. Germline CDR1 GTSNPN, CDR2 SVGIG (reference sequence). CDR3 sequence (DNA): TGTGCCTGGAAAGAGGACAGTCACTCCGAAAAACTGTCTTTT. Translation: CAWKEDSHSEKLSF.